The subject of this entry is one T cell receptor beta chain. CDR3 length equals 15 residues. Deletions cut 2 bases from V and 2 bases from J, with 11 bases between. Looked up from germline, CDR1 is SGHTA and CDR2 is FQGNSA. As handled by the study authors: By means of reference gene primer amplification, nucleated cell counts were estimated. The assay was immunoSEQ multiplex PCR, and TCRdb's table has in-frame clones only and misses some. D and trimming were read from the DNA, whereas the V and J calls and clone size are those reported in that table. Among around 160,000 clones listed, around 87% were seen once. This specimen comes from a study of blood T cell repertoires in COVID-19. Study-wide context: Material from acute and convalescent COVID-19 was sourced from the United States, Italy and Spain. Sample material is recorded as cDNA or gDNA derived from T cells, B-cell-depleted T cells, or PBMCs.

J is TRBJ2-3 and V is TRBV7-2; a weak D match, TRBD1 (6 bases). Sequencing was done on a sample of peripheral blood. The TCR sequence derives from an elderly man with acute or convalescent COVID-19. CDR3 bases: TGTGCCAGCAGCTTACAGGGGAGAGACACAGATACGCAGTATTTT. Protein: CASSLQGRDTDTQYF.